The present T cell receptor beta chain was sequenced within a study of T cells in localized non-small cell lung cancer. This clone was detected once. Its antigen is unidentified. Clones were read by immunoSEQ multiplex PCR, and TCRdb kept only the in-frame ones, dropping some. This sample has tens of thousands of clones, with about nine tenths found just once. General study findings and limits: In adjacent lung appeared a median about 58 of the top 100 tumor clones.

Germline V gene data show CDR1 as SGHTS and CDR2 as YDEGEE. The CDR3 covers 12 residues. V lost 2 bases and J lost 1, with 3 bases in between. The sequencing here drew on peripheral blood, taken before any cancer treatment. The chain has TRBV5-8 and TRBJ1-1; the D is unclear. The TCR comes from a man aged 40-75 years with stage I squamous cell lung carcinoma. CDR3 protein: CASSFGNTEAFF. The CDR3 DNA reads TGTGCCAGCAGCTTTGGGAACACTGAAGCTTTCTTT.